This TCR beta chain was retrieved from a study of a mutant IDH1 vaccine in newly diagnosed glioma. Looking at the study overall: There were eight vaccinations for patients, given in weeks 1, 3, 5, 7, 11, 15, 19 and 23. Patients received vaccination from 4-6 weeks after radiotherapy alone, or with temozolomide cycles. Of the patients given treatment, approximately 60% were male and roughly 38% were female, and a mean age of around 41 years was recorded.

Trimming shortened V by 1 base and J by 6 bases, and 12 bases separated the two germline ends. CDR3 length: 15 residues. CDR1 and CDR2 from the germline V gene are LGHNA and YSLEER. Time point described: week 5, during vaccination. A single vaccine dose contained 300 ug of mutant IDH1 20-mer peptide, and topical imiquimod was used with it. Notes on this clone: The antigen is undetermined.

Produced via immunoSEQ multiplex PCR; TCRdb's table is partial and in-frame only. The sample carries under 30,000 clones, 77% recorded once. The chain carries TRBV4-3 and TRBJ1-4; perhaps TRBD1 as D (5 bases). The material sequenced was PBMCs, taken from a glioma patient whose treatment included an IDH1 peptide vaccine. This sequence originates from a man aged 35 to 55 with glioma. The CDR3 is CASSQGGVGDEKLFF. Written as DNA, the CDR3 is TGCGCCAGCAGCCAAGGGGGAGTGGGGGATGAAAAACTGTTTTTT.